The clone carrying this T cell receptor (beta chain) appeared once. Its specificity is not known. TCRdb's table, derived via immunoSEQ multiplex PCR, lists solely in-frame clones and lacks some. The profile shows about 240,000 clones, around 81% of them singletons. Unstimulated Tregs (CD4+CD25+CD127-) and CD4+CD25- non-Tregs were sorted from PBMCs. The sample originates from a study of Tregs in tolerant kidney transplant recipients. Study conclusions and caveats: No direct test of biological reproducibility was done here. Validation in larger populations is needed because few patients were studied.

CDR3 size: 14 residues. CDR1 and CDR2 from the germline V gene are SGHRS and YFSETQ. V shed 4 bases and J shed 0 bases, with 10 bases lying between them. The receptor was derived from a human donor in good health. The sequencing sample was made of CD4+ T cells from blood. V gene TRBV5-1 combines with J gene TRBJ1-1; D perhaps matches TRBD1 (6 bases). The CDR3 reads CASSQEGVNTEAFF. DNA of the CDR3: TGCGCCAGCAGCCAGGAGGGGGTGAACACTGAAGCTTTCTTT.